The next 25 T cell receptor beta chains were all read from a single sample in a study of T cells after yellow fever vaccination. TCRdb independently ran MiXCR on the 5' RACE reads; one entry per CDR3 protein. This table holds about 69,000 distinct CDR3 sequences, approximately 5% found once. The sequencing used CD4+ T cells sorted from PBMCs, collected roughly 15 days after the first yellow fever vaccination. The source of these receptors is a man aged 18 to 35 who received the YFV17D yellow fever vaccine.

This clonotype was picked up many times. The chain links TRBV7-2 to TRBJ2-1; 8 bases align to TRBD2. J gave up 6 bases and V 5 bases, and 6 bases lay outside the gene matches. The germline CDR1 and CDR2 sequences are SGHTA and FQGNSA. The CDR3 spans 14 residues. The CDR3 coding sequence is TGTGCCAGCAGCCCCCAGCGGGGGTTCAATGAGCAGTTCTTC. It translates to CASSPQRGFNEQFF.

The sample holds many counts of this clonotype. The CDR3 sequence is CASTTGTGANVLTF. The CDR3 region has the DNA TGTGCCAGCACGACAGGGACGGGGGCCAACGTCCTGACTTTC. The V and J genes are TRBV6-1 and TRBJ2-6; 7 bases line up with TRBD1. V shed 7 bases and J 4 bases; nucleotides not matched to a gene: 4. The CDR3 loop spans 14 amino acids. The germline CDR1 and CDR2 sequences are MNHNS and SASEGT.

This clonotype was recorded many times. The CDR3 reads CSARDPRLGTEAFF. CDR3 sequence (DNA): TGCAGTGCTAGAGATCCCAGGCTGGGCACTGAAGCTTTCTTT. V and J are TRBV20-1 and TRBJ1-1; no reliable D call. Germline assignment: CDR1 DFQATT and CDR2 SNEGSKA (reference sequence). The V end lost 0 bases, the J end lost 4 bases, and 12 bases lay between the germline ends. The CDR3 runs to 14 residues.

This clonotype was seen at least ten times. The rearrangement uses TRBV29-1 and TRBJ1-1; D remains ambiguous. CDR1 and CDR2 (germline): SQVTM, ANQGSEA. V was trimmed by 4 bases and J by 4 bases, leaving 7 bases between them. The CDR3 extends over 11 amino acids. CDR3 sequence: CSVVRGTEAFF. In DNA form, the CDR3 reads TGCAGCGTTGTCCGAGGCACTGAAGCTTTCTTT. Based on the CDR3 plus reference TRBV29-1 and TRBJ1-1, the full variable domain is SAVISQKPSRDICQRGTSLTIQCQVDSQVTMMFWYRQQPGQSLTLIATANQGSEATYESGFVIDKFPISRPNLTFSTLTVSNMSPEDSSIYLCSVVRGTEAFFGQGTRLTVV.

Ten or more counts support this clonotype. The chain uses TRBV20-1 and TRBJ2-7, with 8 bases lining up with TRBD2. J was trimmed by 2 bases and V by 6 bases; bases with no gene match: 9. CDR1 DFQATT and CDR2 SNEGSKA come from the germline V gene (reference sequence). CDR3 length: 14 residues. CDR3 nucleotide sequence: TGCAGTGCATTGAGCGGGGGCCTGACCTACGAGCAGTACTTC. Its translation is CSALSGGLTYEQYF.

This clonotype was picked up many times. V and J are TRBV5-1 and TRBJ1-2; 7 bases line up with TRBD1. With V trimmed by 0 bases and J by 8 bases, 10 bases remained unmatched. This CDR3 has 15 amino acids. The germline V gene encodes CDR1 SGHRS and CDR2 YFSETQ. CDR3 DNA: TGCGCCAGCAGCTTGGGGACAGGAGGCCCGGGAGGCTACACCTTC. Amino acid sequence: CASSLGTGGPGGYTF. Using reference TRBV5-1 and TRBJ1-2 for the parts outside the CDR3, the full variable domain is KAGVTQTPRYLIKTRGQQVTLSCSPISGHRSVSWYQQTPGQGLQFLFEYFSETQRNKGNFPGRFSGRQFSNSRSEMNVSTLELGDSALYLCASSLGTGGPGGYTFGSGTRLTVV.

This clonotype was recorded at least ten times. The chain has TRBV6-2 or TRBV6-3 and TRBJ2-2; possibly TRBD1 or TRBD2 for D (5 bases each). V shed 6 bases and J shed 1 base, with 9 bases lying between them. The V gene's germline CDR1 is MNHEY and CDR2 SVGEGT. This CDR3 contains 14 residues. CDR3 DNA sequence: TGTGCCAGCAGCCCGGGACGGAACACCGGGGAGCTGTTTTTT. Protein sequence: CASSPGRNTGELFF.

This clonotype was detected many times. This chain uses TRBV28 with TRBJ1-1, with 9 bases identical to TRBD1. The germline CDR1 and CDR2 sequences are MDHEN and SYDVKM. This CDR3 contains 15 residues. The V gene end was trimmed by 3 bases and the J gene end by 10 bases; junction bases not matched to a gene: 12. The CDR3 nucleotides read TGTGCCAGCAGTTTTGGGACAGGGACGGGCGTGCGAGCTTTCTTT. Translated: CASSFGTGTGVRAFF.

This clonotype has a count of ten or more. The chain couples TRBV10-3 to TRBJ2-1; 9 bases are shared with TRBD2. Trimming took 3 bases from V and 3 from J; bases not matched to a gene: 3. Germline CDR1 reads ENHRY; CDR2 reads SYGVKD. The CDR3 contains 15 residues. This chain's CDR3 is CAISETRGGYNEQFF. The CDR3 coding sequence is TGTGCCATCAGTGAAACGCGGGGGGGCTACAATGAGCAGTTCTTC.

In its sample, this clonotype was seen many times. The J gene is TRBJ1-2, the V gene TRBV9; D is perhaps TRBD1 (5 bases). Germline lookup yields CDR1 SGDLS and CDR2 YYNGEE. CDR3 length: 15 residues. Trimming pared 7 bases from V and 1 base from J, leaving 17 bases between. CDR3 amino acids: CASSRQRSNNYGYTF. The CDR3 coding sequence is TGTGCCAGCTCCCGACAGCGCTCCAATAACTATGGCTACACCTTC. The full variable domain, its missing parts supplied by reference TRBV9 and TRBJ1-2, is DSGVTQTPKHLITATGQRVTLRCSPRSGDLSVYWYQQSLDQGLQFLIQYYNGEERAKGNILERFSAQQFPDLHSELNLSSLELGDSALYFCASSRQRSNNYGYTFGSGTRLTVV.

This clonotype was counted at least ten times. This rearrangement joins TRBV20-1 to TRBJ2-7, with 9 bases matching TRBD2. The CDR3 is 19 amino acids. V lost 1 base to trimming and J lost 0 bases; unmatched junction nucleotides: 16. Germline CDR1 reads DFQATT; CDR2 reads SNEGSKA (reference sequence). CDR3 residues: CSARVSGGPRGRSSYEQYV. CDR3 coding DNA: TGCAGTGCTAGAGTAAGCGGGGGGCCCCGTGGTCGAAGCTCCTACGAGCAGTACGTC.

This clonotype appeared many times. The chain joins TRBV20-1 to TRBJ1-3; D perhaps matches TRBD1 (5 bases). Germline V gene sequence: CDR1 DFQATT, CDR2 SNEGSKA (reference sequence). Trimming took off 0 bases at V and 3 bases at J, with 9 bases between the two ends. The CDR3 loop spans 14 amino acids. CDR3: CSARENRRGNTIYF. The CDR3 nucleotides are TGCAGTGCTAGAGAAAACAGGCGTGGAAACACCATATATTTT.

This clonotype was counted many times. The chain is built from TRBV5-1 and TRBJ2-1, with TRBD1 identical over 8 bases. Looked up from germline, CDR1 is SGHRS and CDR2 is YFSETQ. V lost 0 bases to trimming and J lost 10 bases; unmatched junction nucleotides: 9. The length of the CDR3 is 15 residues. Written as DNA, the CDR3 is TGCGCCAGCAGCTTGGCCCCCTCAGGGGGCGTAGAGCAGTTCTTC. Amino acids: CASSLAPSGGVEQFF.

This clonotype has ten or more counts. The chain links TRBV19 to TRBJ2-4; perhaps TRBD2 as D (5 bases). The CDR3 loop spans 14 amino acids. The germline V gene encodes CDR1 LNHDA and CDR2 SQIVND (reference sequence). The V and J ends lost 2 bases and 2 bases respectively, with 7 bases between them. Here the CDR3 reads CASSITGSKNIQYF. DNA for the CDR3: TGTGCCAGTAGTATAACGGGATCCAAAAACATTCAGTACTTC. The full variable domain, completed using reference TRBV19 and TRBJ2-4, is DGGITQSPKYLFRKEGQNVTLSCEQNLNHDAMYWYRQDPGQGLRLIYYSQIVNDFQKGDIAEGYSVSREKKESFPLTVTSAQKNPTAFYLCASSITGSKNIQYFGAGTRLSVL.

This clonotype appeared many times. CDR3 in DNA: TGTGCCAGCAGCATCGGACGGCACTATGGCTACACCTTC. Amino acids: CASSIGRHYGYTF. The V call is TRBV5-4, the J call TRBJ1-2; D unresolved. In germline, CDR1 is SGHNT, CDR2 YYREEE (reference sequence). The CDR3 runs 13 residues. The germline V and J ends were trimmed by 4 bases and 3 bases, with 10 bases remaining between them.

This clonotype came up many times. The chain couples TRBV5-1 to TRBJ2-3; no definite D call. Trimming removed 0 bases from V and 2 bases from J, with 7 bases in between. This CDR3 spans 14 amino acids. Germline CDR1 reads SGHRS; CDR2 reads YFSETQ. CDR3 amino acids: CASSLVPATDTQYF. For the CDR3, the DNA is TGCGCCAGCAGCTTGGTCCCAGCCACAGATACGCAGTATTTT.

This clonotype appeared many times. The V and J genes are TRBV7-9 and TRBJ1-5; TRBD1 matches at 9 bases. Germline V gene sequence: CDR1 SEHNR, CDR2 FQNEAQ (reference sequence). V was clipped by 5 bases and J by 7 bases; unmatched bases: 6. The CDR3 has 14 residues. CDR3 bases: TGTGCCAGCAGCCCTCGGACAGGGGAACAGCCCCAGCATTTT. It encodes CASSPRTGEQPQHF.

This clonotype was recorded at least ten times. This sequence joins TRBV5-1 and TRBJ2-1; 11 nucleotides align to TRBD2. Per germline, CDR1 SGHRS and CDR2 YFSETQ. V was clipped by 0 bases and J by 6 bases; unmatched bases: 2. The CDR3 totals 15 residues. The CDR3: CASSLGLAGINEQFF. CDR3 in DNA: TGCGCCAGCAGCTTGGGACTAGCGGGGATCAATGAGCAGTTCTTC.

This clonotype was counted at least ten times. The CDR3 nucleotides read TGTGCCAGCAGCCTCCGCAGACAGGGGAGGCCGTACAATGAGCAGTTCTTC. This codes for CASSLRRQGRPYNEQFF. The chain uses TRBV7-9 and TRBJ2-1; 8 bases map to TRBD1. There are 17 residues in the CDR3. The V gene end was trimmed by 5 bases and the J gene end by 4 bases; junction bases not matched to a gene: 13. Germline values: CDR1 SEHNR, CDR2 FQNEAQ (reference sequence).

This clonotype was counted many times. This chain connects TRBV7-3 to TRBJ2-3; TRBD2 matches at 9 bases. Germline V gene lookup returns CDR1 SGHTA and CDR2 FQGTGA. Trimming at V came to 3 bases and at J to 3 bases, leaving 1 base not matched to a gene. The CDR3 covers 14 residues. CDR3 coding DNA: TGTGCCAGCAGCTTCGGACTAGCGACAGATACGCAGTATTTT. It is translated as CASSFGLATDTQYF.

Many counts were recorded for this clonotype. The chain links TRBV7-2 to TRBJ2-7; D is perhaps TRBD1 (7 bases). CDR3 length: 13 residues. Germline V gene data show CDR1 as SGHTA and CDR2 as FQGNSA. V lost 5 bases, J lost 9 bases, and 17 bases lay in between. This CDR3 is CASSMPPGGGQYF. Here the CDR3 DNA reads TGTGCCAGCAGCATGCCCCCAGGGGGAGGGCAGTACTTC.

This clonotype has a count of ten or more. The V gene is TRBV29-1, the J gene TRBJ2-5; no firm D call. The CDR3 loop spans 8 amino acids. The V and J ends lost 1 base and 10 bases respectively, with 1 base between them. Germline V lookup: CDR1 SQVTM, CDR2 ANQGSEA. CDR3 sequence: CSVEGQYF. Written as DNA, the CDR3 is TGCAGCGTTGAAGGCCAGTACTTC. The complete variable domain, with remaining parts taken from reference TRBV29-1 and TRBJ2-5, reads SAVISQKPSRDICQRGTSLTIQCQVDSQVTMMFWYRQQPGQSLTLIATANQGSEATYESGFVIDKFPISRPNLTFSTLTVSNMSPEDSSIYLCSVEGQYFGPGTRLLVL.

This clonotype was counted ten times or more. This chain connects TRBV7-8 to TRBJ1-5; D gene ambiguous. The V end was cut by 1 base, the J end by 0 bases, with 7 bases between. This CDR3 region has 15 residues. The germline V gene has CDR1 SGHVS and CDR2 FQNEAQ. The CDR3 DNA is TGTGCCAGCAGCTTAGACCCCTATAGCAATCAGCCCCAGCATTTT. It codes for CASSLDPYSNQPQHF.

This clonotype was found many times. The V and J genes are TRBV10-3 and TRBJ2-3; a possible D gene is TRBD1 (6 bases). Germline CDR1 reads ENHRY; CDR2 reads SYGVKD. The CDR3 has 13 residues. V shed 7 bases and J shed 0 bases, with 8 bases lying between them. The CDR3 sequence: CAITRGSTDTQYF. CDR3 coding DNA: TGTGCCATCACAAGGGGGAGCACAGATACGCAGTATTTT.

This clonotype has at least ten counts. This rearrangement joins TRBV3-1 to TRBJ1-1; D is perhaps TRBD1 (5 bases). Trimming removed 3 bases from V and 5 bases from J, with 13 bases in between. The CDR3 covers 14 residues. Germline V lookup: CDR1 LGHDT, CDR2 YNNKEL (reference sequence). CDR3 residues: CASSHFQGRTEAFF. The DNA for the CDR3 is TGTGCCAGCAGCCATTTTCAGGGAAGGACTGAAGCTTTCTTT.